This TCR beta chain was profiled in a study of blood T cell repertoires in COVID-19. Overall study: Sample material is recorded as cDNA or gDNA derived from T cells, B-cell-depleted T cells, or PBMCs.

Participants, 18 to 89 years old, spanned about two dozen US areas. Which cohort a participant joined came from the clinical history participants gave. Per the study methods: Using reference gene primer amplification, nucleated cell counts were estimated. This table comes from immunoSEQ multiplex PCR, and its TCRdb copy is limited to in-frame clones, with some not included. For V, J and clone size, that table is used; D and trimming come from the DNA. Here the sample spans about 250,000 clones, 75% to 85% being singletons. V lost 0 bases, J lost 7 bases, and 19 bases lay in between. This CDR3 contains 16 residues. The V gene's germline CDR1 is SGHRS and CDR2 YFSETQ.

The chain employs TRBV5-1 and TRBJ1-2, with D maybe TRBD1 (6 bases). Source material: PBMCs or T cells enriched from blood (not recorded which). The TCR originated in a woman between 45 and 60 years old with acute COVID-19. The CDR3 spells CASSLEQGWDVGGYTF. CDR3 coding DNA: TGCGCCAGCAGCTTGGAACAGGGATGGGATGTAGGTGGCTACACCTTC. Combining the CDR3 with reference TRBV5-1 and TRBJ1-2 gives the whole variable domain KAGVTQTPRYLIKTRGQQVTLSCSPISGHRSVSWYQQTPGQGLQFLFEYFSETQRNKGNFPGRFSGRQFSNSRSEMNVSTLELGDSALYLCASSLEQGWDVGGYTFGSGTRLTVV.